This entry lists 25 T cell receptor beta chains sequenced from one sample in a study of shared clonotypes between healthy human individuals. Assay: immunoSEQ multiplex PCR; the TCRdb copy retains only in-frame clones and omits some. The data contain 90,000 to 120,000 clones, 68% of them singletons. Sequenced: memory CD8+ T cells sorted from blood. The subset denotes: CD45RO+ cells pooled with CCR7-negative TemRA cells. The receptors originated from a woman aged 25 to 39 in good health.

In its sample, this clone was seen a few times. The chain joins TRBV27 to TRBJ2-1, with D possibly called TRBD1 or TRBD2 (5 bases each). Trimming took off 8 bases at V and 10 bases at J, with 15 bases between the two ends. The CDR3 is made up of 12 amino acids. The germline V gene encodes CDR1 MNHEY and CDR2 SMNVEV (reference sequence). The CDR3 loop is CASSEGPPEQFF. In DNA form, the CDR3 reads TGTGCCAGCTCCGAGGGGCCACCAGAGCAGTTCTTC.

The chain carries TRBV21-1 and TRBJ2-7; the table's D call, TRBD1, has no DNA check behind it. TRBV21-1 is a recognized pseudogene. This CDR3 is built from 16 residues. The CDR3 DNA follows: TGTGCCAGCAGGAAAGTAGGTGGGACAGGGACGGGGGAGCAGTACTTC. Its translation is CASRKVGGTGTGEQYF.

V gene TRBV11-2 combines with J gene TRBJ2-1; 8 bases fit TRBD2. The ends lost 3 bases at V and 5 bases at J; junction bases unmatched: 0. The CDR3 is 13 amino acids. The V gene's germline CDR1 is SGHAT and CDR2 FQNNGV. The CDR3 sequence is CASSLGLDNEQFF. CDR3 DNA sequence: TGTGCCAGCAGCTTGGGACTAGACAATGAGCAGTTCTTC.

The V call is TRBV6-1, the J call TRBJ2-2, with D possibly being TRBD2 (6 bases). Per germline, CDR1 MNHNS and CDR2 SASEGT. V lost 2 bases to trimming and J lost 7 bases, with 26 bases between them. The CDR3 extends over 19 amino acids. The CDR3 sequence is CASSETLGGSGGAGGELFF. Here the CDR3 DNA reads TGTGCCAGCAGTGAAACGCTCGGCGGGTCCGGAGGGGCCGGCGGGGAGCTGTTTTTT.

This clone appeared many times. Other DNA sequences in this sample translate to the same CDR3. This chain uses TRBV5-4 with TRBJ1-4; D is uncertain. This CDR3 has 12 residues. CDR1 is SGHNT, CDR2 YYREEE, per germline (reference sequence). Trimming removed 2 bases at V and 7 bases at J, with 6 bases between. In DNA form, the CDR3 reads TGTGCCAGCAGCTTTCGTGGTGAAAAACTGTTTTTT. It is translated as CASSFRGEKLFF.

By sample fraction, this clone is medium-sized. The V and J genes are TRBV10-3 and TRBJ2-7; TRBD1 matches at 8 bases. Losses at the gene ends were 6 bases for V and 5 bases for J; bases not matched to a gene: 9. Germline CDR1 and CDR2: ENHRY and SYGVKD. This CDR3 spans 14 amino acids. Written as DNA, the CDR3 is TGTGCCATCAGCCCGGGACAGGAGAGCCACGAGCAGTACTTC. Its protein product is CAISPGQESHEQYF.

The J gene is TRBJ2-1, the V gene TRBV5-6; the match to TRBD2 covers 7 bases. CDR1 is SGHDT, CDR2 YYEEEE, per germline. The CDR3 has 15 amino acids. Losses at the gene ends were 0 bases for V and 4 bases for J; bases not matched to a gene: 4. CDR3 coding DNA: TGTGCCAGCAGCTTGGGGACTAGTCGGTACAATGAGCAGTTCTTC. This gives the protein CASSLGTSRYNEQFF.

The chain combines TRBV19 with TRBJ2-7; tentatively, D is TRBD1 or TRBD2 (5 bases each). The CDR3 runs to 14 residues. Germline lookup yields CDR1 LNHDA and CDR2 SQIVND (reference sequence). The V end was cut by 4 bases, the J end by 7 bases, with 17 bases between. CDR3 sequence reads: CASSKGAPGDEQYF. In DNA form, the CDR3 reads TGTGCCAGTAGTAAAGGGGCACCCGGGGATGAGCAGTACTTC.

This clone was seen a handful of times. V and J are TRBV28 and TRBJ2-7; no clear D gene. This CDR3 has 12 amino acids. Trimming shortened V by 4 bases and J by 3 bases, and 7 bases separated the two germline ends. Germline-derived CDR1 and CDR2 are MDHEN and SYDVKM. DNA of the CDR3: TGTGCCAGCAGTTACCACGGCTACGAGCAGTACTTC. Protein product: CASSYHGYEQYF.

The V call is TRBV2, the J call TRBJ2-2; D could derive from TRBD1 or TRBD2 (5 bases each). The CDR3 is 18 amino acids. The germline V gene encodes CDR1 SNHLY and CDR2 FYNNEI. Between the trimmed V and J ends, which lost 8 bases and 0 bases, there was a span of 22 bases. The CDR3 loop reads CASGGIGPQAANTGELFF. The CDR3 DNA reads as TGTGCCAGCGGGGGAATCGGGCCCCAAGCCGCGAACACCGGGGAGCTGTTTTTT.

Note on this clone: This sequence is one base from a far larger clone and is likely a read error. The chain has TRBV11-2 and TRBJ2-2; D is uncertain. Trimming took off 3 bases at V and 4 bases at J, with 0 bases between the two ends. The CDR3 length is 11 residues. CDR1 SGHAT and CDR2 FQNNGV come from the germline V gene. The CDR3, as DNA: TGTGCCAGCAGCTTCACCGGGGAGCTGTTTTTT. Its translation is CASSFTGELFF.

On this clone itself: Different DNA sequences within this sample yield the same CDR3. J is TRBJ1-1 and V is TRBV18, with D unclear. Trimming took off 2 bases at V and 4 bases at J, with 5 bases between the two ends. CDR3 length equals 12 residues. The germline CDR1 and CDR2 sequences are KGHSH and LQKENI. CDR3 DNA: TGTGCCAGCTCACCAACGGGCACTGAAGCTTTCTTT. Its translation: CASSPTGTEAFF. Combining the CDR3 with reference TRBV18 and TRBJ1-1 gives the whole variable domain NAGVMQNPRHLVRRRGQEARLRCSPMKGHSHVYWYRQLPEEGLKFMVYLQKENIIDESGMPKERFSAEFPKEGPSILRIQQVVRGDSAAYFCASSPTGTEAFFGQGTRLTVV.

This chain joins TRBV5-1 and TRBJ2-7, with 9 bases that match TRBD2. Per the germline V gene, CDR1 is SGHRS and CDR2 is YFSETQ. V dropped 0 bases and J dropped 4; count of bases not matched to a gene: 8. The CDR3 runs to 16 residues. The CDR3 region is CASSLVSGRKSYEQYF. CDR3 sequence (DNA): TGCGCCAGCAGCTTGGTCAGCGGGAGGAAAAGTTACGAGCAGTACTTC.

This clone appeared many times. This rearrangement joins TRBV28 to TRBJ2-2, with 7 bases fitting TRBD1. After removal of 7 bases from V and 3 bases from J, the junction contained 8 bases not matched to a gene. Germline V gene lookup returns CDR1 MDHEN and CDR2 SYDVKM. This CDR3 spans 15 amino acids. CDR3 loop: CASTFGTEHTGELFF. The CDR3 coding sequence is TGTGCCAGCACTTTCGGGACAGAACACACCGGGGAGCTGTTTTTT.

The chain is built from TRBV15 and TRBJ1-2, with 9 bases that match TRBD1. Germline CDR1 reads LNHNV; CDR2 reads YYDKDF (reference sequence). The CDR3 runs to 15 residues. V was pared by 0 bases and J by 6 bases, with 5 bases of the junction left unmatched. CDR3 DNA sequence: TGTGCCACCAGCAGAGATATAGGGGACAGGGATGGCTACACCTTC. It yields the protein CATSRDIGDRDGYTF.

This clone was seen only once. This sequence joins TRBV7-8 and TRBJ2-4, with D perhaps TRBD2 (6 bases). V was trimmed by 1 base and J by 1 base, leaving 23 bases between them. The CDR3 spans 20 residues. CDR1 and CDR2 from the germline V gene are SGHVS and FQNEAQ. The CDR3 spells CASSLVFVAGTPVAKNIQYF. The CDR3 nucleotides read TGTGCCAGCAGCTTAGTCTTTGTTGCGGGAACTCCAGTCGCCAAAAACATTCAGTACTTC.

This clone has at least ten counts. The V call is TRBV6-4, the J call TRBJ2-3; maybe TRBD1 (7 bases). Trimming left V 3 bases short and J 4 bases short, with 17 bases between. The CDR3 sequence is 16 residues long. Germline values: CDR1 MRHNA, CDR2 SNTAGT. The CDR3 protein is CASSEKVSGGSDTQYF. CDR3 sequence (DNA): TGTGCCAGCAGTGAAAAAGTGTCAGGGGGGTCAGATACGCAGTATTTT.

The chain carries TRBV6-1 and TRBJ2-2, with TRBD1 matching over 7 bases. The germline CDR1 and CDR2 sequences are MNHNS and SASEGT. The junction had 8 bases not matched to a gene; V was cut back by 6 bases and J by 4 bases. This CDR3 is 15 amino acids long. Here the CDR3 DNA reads TGTGCCAGCAGCCACCACAGGGGAGCCACCGGGGAGCTGTTTTTT. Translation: CASSHHRGATGELFF.

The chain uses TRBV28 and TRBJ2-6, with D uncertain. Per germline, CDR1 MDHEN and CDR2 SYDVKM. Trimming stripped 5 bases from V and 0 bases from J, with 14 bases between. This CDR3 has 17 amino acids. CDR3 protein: CASSLGSSSSGANVLTF. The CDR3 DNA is TGTGCCAGCAGTCTCGGTTCTTCTAGCTCTGGGGCCAACGTCCTGACTTTC.

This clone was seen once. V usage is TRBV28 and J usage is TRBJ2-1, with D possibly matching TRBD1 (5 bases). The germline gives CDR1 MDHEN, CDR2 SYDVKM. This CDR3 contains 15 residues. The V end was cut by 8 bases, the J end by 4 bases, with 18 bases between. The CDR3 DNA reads TGTGCCAGCGGAGATAGGGGTAATCTATACAATGAGCAGTTCTTC. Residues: CASGDRGNLYNEQFF.

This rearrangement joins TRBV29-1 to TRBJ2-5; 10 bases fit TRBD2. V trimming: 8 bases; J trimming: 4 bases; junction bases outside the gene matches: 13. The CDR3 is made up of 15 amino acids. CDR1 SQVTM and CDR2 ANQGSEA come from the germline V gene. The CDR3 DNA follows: TGCAGCTCCCGTCAGGCTAGCGGGAGAGGAGAGACCCAGTACTTC. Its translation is CSSRQASGRGETQYF.

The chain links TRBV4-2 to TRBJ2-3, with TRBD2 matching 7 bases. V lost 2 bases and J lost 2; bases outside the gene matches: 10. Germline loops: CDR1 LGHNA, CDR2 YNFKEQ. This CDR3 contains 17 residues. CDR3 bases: TGTGCCAGCAGCCAAAATGAGCTAGCGGATACCACAGATACGCAGTATTTT. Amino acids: CASSQNELADTTDTQYF.

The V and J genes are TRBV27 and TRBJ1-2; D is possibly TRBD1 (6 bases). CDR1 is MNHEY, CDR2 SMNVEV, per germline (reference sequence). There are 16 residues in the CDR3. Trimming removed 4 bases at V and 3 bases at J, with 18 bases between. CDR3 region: CASSYVGGRHYYGYTF. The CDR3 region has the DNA TGTGCCAGCAGTTATGTCGGGGGCAGACACTACTATGGCTACACCTTC.

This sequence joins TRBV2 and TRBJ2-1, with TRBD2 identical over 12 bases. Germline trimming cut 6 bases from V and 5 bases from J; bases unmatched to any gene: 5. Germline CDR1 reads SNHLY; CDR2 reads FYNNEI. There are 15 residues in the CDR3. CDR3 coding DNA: TGTGCCAGCAGCCACCTAGCGGGAGGGAACAATGAGCAGTTCTTC. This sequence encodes CASSHLAGGNNEQFF.

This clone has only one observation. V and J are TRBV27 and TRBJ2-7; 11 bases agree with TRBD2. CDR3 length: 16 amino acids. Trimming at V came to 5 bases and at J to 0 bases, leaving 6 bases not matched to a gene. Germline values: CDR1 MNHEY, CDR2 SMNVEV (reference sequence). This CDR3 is CASSTGLAGSSYEQYF. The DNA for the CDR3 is TGTGCCAGCAGTACAGGACTAGCGGGCAGCTCCTACGAGCAGTACTTC.